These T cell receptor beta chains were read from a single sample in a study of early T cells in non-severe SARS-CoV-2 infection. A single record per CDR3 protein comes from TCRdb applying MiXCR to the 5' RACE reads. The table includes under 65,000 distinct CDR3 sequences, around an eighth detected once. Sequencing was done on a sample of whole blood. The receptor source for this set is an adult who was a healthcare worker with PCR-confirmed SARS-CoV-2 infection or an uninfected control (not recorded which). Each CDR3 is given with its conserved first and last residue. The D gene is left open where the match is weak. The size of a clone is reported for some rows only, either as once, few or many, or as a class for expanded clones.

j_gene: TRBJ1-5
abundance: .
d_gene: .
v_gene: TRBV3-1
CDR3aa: CASSQDSGLNQPQHF
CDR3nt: TGTGCCAGCAGCCAAGATTCTGGCCTTAATCAGCCCCAGCATTTT

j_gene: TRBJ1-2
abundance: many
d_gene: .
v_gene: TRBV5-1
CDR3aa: CASSLGPNYGYTF
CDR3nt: TGCGCCAGCAGCTTGGGTCCTAACTATGGCTACACCTTC

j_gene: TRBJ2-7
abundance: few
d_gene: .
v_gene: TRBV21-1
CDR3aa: CASSKGVGQGRNEQYF
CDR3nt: TGTGCCAGCAGCAAAGGGGTCGGGCAGGGGAGGAACGAGCAGTACTTC

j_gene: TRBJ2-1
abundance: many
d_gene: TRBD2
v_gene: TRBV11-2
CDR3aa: CASNKAGGLNNEQFF
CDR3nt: TGTGCCAGCAACAAAGCGGGGGGCCTAAACAATGAGCAGTTCTTC

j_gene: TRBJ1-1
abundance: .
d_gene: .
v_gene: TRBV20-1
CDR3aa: CSARGGVFTEAFF
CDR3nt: TGCAGTGCTAGAGGCGGGGTGTTCACTGAAGCTTTCTTT

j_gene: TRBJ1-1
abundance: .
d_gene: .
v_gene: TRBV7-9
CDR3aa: CASSFGDEAFF
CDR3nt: TGTGCCAGCAGCTTCGGAGATGAAGCTTTCTTT

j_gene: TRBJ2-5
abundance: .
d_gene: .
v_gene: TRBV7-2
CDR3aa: CASSLAGYETQYF
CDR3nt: TGTGCCAGCAGCTTAGCGGGGTATGAGACCCAGTACTTC

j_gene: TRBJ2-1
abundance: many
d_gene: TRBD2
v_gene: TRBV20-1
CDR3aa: CSASVGLGQNEQFF
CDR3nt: TGCAGTGCTAGCGTCGGACTAGGCCAAAATGAGCAGTTCTTC

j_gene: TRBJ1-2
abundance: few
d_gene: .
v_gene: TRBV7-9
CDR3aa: CATAAYGYTF
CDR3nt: TGTGCCACTGCCGCCTATGGCTACACCTTC

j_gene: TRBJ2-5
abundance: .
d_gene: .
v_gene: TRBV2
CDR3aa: CASQRRGRQETQYF
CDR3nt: TGTGCCAGCCAGAGGCGGGGGCGACAAGAGACCCAGTACTTC

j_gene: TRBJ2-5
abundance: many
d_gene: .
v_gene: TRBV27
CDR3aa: CASSPPQGIGTETQYF
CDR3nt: TGTGCCAGCAGTCCCCCACAGGGCATAGGGACGGAGACCCAGTACTTC

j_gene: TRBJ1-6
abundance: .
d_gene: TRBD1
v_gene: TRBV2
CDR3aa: CAGRDRGPSSYNSPLHF
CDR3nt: TGTGCCGGACGGGACAGGGGGCCCTCCTCCTATAATTCACCCCTCCACTTT

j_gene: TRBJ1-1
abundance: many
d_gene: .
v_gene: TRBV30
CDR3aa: CAWSVWGFENTEAFF
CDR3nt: TGTGCCTGGAGTGTTTGGGGGTTCGAGAACACTGAAGCTTTCTTT

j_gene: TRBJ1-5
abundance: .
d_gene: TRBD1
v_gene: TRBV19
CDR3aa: CASSKGTGVGNQPQHF
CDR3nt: TGTGCCAGTAGTAAAGGGACAGGGGTTGGCAATCAGCCCCAGCATTTT

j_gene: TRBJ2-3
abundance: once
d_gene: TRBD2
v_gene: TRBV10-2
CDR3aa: CASSEGLAGTDTQYF
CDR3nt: TGCGCCAGCAGTGAAGGGCTAGCGGGCACAGATACGCAGTATTTT

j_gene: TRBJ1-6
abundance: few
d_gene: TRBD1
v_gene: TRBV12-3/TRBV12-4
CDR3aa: CASSPLDRDNSPLHF
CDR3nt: TGTGCCAGCAGTCCCCTCGACAGGGATAATTCACCCCTCCACTTT

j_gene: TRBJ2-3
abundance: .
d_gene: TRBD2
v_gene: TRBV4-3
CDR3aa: CASSQDLSGGGFTDTQYF
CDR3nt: TGCGCCAGCAGCCAAGATTTGAGCGGGGGGGGATTCACAGATACGCAGTATTTT

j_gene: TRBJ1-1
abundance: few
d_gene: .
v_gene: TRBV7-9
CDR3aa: CASSLAGRNTEAFF
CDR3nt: TGTGCCAGCAGCTTAGCGGGGAGGAACACTGAAGCTTTCTTT

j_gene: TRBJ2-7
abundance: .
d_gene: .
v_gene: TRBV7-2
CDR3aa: CASSHRGLTRGEQYF
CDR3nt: TGTGCCAGCAGCCATAGGGGACTCACCCGCGGCGAGCAGTACTTC

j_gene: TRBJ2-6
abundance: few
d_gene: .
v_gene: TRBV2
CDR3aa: CASSRESGANVLTF
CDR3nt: TGTGCCAGCAGTCGAGAGAGTGGGGCCAACGTCCTGACTTTC

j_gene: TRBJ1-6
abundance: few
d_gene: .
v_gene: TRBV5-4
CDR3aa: CASRHRGLNSPLHF
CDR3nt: TGTGCCAGCAGGCACCGGGGGCTTAATTCACCCCTCCACTTT

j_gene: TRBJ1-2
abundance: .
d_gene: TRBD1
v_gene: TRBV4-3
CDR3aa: CASSQDQGGEDGYTF
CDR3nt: TGCGCCAGCAGCCAAGATCAGGGGGGGGAAGATGGCTACACCTTC

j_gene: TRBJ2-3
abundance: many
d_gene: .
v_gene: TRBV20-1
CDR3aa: CSAPKDHTQYF
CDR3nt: TGCAGTGCTCCCAAGGATCATACGCAGTATTTT

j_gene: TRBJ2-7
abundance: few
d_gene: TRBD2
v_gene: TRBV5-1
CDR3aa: CASSRVAGAEQYF
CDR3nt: TGCGCCAGCAGCCGCGTAGCGGGGGCCGAGCAGTACTTC

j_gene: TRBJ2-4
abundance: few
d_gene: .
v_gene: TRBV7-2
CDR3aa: CASSFGAKNIQYF
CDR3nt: TGTGCCAGCAGCTTTGGAGCCAAAAACATTCAGTACTTC

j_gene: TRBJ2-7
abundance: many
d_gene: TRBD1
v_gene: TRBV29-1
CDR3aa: CSVGTGAYEQYF
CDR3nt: TGCAGCGTTGGGACAGGGGCCTACGAGCAGTACTTC

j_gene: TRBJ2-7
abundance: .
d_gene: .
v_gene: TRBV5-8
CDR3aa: CASSLGARVAEQYF
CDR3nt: TGTGCCAGCAGCTTGGGCGCACGGGTCGCCGAGCAGTACTTC

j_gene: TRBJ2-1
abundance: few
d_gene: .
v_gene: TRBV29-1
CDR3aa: CSVELGTANSYNEQFF
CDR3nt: TGCAGCGTTGAACTCGGGACCGCCAACTCCTACAATGAGCAGTTCTTC

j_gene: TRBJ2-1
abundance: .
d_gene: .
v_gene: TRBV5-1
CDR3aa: CASSRTTSSYNEQFF
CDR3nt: TGCGCCAGCAGCCGGACTACTAGCTCCTACAATGAGCAGTTCTTC

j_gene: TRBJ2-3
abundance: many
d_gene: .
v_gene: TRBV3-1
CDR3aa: CASSQARASTDTQYF
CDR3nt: TGTGCCAGCAGCCAAGCCAGGGCGAGCACAGATACGCAGTATTTT

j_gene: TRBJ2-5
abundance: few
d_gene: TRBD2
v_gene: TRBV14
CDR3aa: CASSGSSGVKTQYF
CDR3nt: TGTGCCAGCAGCGGTAGTAGCGGGGTAAAGACCCAGTACTTC

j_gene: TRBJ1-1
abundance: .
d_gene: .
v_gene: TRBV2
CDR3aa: CASSRRLSGTEAFF
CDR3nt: TGTGCCAGCTCCCGGCGTCTCTCGGGCACTGAAGCTTTCTTT

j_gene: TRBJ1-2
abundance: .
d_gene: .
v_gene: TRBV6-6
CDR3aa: CASSRPETHYGYTF
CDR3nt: TGTGCCAGCAGTCGACCTGAAACCCACTATGGCTACACCTTC

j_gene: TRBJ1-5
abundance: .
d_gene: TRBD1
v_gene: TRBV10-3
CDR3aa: CAISESLGQGLGQPQHF
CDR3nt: TGTGCCATCAGTGAGTCGCTAGGACAGGGTTTAGGACAGCCCCAGCATTTT

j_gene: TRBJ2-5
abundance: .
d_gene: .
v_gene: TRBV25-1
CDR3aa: CASTPQGARRETQYF
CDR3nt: TGTGCCAGCACCCCCCAAGGCGCCAGGAGGGAGACCCAGTACTTC

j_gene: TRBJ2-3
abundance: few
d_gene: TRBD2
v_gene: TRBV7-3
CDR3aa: CASSLGGGDDTQYF
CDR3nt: TGTGCCAGCAGCTTAGGCGGGGGTGACGATACGCAGTATTTT

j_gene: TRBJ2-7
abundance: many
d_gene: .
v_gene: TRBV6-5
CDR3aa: CASSYLGVTQDYEQYF
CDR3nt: TGTGCCAGCAGTTACCTGGGGGTAACCCAGGACTACGAGCAGTACTTC

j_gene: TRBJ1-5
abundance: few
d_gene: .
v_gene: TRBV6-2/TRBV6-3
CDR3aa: CASSYHPQGKGSFDQPQHF
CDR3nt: TGTGCCAGCAGTTACCATCCACAAGGAAAAGGGAGCTTTGATCAGCCCCAGCATTTT

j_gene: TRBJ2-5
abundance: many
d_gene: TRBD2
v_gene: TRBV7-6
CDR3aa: CASSLPGGLETQYF
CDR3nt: TGTGCCAGCAGCTTACCGGGGGGGTTGGAGACCCAGTACTTC

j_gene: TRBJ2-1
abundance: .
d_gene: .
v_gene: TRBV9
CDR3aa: CASSEGSPTDEQFF
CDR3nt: TGTGCCAGCAGCGAGGGGAGTCCCACCGATGAGCAGTTCTTC

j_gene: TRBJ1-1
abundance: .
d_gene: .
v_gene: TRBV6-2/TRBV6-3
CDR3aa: CASVFSTMNTEAFF
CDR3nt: TGTGCCAGCGTCTTTTCGACAATGAACACTGAAGCTTTCTTT

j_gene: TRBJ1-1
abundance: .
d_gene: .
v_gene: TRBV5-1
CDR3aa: CASSFPIRGENTEAFF
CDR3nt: TGCGCCAGCAGCTTCCCGATCCGGGGCGAGAACACTGAAGCTTTCTTT

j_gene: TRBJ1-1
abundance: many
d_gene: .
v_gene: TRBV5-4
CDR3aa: CASSRSFRGNTEAFF
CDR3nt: TGTGCCAGCAGCAGATCCTTCAGGGGCAACACTGAAGCTTTCTTT

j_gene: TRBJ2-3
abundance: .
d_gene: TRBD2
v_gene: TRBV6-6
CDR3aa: CASSWGGSTDTQYF
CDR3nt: TGTGCCAGCAGTTGGGGGGGGAGCACAGATACGCAGTATTTT

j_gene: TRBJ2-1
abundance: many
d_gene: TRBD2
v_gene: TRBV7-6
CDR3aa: CASSLGLAGGYSYNEQFF
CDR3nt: TGTGCCAGCAGCTTAGGGCTAGCGGGGGGGTACTCCTACAATGAGCAGTTCTTC

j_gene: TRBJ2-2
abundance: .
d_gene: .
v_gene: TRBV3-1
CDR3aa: CASSPWGTGELFF
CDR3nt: TGTGCCAGCAGCCCCTGGGGGACCGGGGAGCTGTTTTTT